This TCR beta chain is drawn from a study of OX40 agonist ivuxolimab in advanced cancers. Clones were sequenced by immunoSEQ multiplex PCR, and TCRdb holds only the in-frame ones, with some missing. The table includes about 76,000 clones, about 87% detected once. Trimming pared 3 bases from V and 3 bases from J, leaving 11 bases between. The CDR3 is made up of 14 amino acids. Germline V lookup: CDR1 PRHDT, CDR2 FYEKMQ (reference sequence). The input for sequencing was CD4+ or CD8+ T cells sorted from blood, taken in a trial of the OX40 agonist ivuxolimab. The source is an adult with an advanced solid tumor such as melanoma, head and neck, liver or kidney cancer. This chain joins TRBV13 and TRBJ1-1; the D gene is possibly TRBD1 (6 bases). The DNA of the CDR3 is TGTGCCAGCAGCTTCCAGGGGCGCGACACTGAAGCTTTCTTT. Translating gives CASSFQGRDTEAFF.